Sequencing of this T cell receptor (beta chain) was carried out in a study of control samples from healthy donors and cancer patients. Sequencing used immunoSEQ multiplex PCR; TCRdb keeps in-frame clones, though not all of them. The data hold roughly 130,000 clones, with about 88% observed a single time. This clone has only one observation. Trimming removed 7 bases from V and 3 bases from J; junction bases left unmatched: 18. CDR3 size: 19 residues. Germline loops: CDR1 MDHEN, CDR2 SYDVKM. This rearrangement joins TRBV28 to TRBJ2-3, with 11 positions matching TRBD1. This TCR was recovered from a man aged 50 or older in good health. The material sequenced was blood. Written as DNA, the CDR3 is TGTGCCAGCACCCTAGGCGTTCTTTTAGGGACAGGGGGTACAGATACGCAGTATTTT. Encoded protein: CASTLGVLLGTGGTDTQYF.